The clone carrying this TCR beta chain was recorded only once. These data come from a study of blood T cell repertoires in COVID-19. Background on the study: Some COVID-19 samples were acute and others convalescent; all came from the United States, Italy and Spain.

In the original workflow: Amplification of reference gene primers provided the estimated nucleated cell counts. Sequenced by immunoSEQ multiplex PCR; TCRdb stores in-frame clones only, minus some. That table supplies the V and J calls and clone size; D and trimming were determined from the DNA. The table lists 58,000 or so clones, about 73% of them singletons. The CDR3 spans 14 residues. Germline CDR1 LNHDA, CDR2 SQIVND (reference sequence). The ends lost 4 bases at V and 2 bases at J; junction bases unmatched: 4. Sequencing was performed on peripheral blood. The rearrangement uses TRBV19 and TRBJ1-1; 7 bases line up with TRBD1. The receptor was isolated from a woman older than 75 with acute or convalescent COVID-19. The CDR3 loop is CASSTGTANTEAFF. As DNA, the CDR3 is TGTGCCAGTAGTACGGGGACAGCTAACACTGAAGCTTTCTTT. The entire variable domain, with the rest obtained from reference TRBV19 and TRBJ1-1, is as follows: DGGITQSPKYLFRKEGQNVTLSCEQNLNHDAMYWYRQDPGQGLRLIYYSQIVNDFQKGDIAEGYSVSREKKESFPLTVTSAQKNPTAFYLCASSTGTANTEAFFGQGTRLTVV.